The source of this TCR beta chain is a study of long-term antiretroviral therapy in people with HIV. Comments on this clone: The antigen is unknown.

Whole-study findings and limits: Diversity increased after ART yet remained lower than in transplant donor controls. No data on ART adherence, viral resistance or therapy changes.

Germline V gene sequence: CDR1 SEHNR, CDR2 FQNEAQ (reference sequence). This CDR3 region has 12 residues. V was clipped by 1 base and J by 9 bases, with 7 bases between them. Survey-level resolution applied to immunoSEQ assay v3.0. The data were produced by immunoSEQ multiplex PCR, yet TCRdb's version contains in-frame clones alone and is incomplete. The profile shows 14,000 or so clones, roughly 77% of them singletons. The material sequenced was unsorted PBMCs, taken 3.1 years after starting antiretroviral therapy. This clonotype was obtained from a man aged 40-50 years with HIV. The chain links TRBV7-9 to TRBJ1-5; no definite D call. DNA for the CDR3: TGTGCCAGCAGCTTAGAAGGGCGGCCCCAGCATTTT. Translation: CASSLEGRPQHF.